A single sample gave rise to the 21 T cell receptor beta chains below, sequenced in a study of PD-1 blockade in classical Hodgkin lymphoma. Repertoires were generated with immunoSEQ multiplex PCR, while TCRdb's copy carries only in-frame clones and drops some. Of roughly 60,000 clones in the sample, 90% were seen once. Each patient experienced a relapse that followed autologous stem cell transplantation, and brentuximab vedotin exposure varied. Source: peripheral blood mononuclear cells (PBMCs), taken at baseline. These receptors were taken from a human donor with classical Hodgkin lymphoma.

The rearrangement links TRBV28 to TRBJ2-1, with D possibly being TRBD1 or TRBD2 (5 bases each). Trimming removed 3 bases at V and 0 bases at J, with 6 bases between. The germline V gene has CDR1 MDHEN and CDR2 SYDVKM. The CDR3 is 14 amino acids. The CDR3: CASSLRGSYNEQFF. CDR3 DNA sequence: TGTGCCAGCAGTTTGAGGGGCTCCTACAATGAGCAGTTCTTC.

The chain couples TRBV5-6 to TRBJ2-7; the match to TRBD2 covers 7 bases. CDR1 SGHDT and CDR2 YYEEEE come from the germline V gene. The CDR3 extends over 12 amino acids. V gave up 1 base and J gave up 5 bases; unmatched junction bases: 0. This chain's CDR3 is CASSLRGDEQYF. For the CDR3, the DNA is TGTGCCAGCAGCTTGCGGGGGGACGAGCAGTACTTC. Variable domain in full (rest from reference TRBV5-6 and TRBJ2-7): DAGVTQSPTHLIKTRGQQVTLRCSPKSGHDTVSWYQQALGQGPQFIFQYYEEEERQRGNFPDRFSGHQFPNYSSELNVNALLLGDSALYLCASSLRGDEQYFGPGTRLTVT.

The chain couples TRBV7-3 to TRBJ2-1; no definite D call. Trimming took off 2 bases at V and 4 bases at J, with 6 bases between the two ends. From germline, CDR1 is SGHTA and CDR2 FQGTGA. The CDR3 runs to 13 residues. DNA for the CDR3: TGTGCCAGCAGCTTATTTGCGTACAATGAGCAGTTCTTC. This translates into CASSLFAYNEQFF.

The chain joins TRBV29-1 to TRBJ2-3, with D unclear. This CDR3 has 15 residues. Trimming took 4 bases from V and 6 from J, leaving 20 bases between them. Germline V gene lookup returns CDR1 SQVTM and CDR2 ANQGSEA. The CDR3, as DNA: TGCAGCGTTGTGCCCCAGAACACGAATGGGGATACGCAGTATTTT. Residues: CSVVPQNTNGDTQYF.

The CDR3 loop reads CASSTDTVVGEQYF. The CDR3 DNA follows: TGTGCCAGCAGTACTGACACTGTGGTGGGCGAGCAGTACTTC. This chain joins TRBV28 and TRBJ2-7; D unclear. Germline V gene data show CDR1 as MDHEN and CDR2 as SYDVKM. This CDR3 has 14 amino acids. The V gene lost 5 bases and the J gene lost 6 bases, with 17 bases spanning the gap.

V and J are TRBV7-2 and TRBJ1-1, with TRBD1 matching 9 bases. CDR3 length: 15 amino acids. Germline V gene sequence: CDR1 SGHTA, CDR2 FQGNSA. The J segment lost 4 bases and the V segment lost 1 base, leaving 4 bases of the junction unmatched. CDR3 nucleotides: TGTGCCAGCAGCTTAGTTTGGGACAGGGTCACTGAAGCTTTCTTT. It translates to CASSLVWDRVTEAFF.

This clone has a single count. The chain combines TRBV2 with TRBJ2-3, with TRBD2 matching over 8 bases. Germline lookup yields CDR1 SNHLY and CDR2 FYNNEI. The junction had 6 bases not matched to a gene; V was cut back by 4 bases and J by 0 bases. The CDR3 sequence is 16 residues long. CDR3 sequence reads: CASSGEREFSTDTQYF. CDR3 nucleotides: TGTGCCAGCAGTGGAGAGCGGGAGTTCAGCACAGATACGCAGTATTTT.

This clone was found once. This chain links TRBV9 with TRBJ1-6; no definite D call. This CDR3 spans 14 amino acids. V was pared by 3 bases and J by 8 bases, with 12 bases between. Germline V gene lookup returns CDR1 SGDLS and CDR2 YYNGEE. CDR3 DNA sequence: TGTGCCAGCAGCGACCTTTATGCGGATTCACCCCTCCACTTT. Protein: CASSDLYADSPLHF. Full variable domain (rest looked up from reference TRBV9 and TRBJ1-6): DSGVTQTPKHLITATGQRVTLRCSPRSGDLSVYWYQQSLDQGLQFLIQYYNGEERAKGNILERFSAQQFPDLHSELNLSSLELGDSALYFCASSDLYADSPLHFGNGTRLTVT.

The chain combines TRBV19 with TRBJ2-7, with 9 bases that match TRBD2. CDR3 length: 16 amino acids. Germline CDR1 LNHDA, CDR2 SQIVND (reference sequence). V trimming: 5 bases; J trimming: 3 bases; junction bases outside the gene matches: 11. CDR3 region: CASSLSDSGGLYEQYF. CDR3 bases: TGTGCCAGTAGTCTGTCGGATAGCGGGGGACTCTACGAGCAGTACTTC.

The rearrangement joins TRBV5-5 to TRBJ2-1; the D is unclear. CDR1 is SGHKS and CDR2 is YYEKEE in the germline V gene (reference sequence). This CDR3 is built from 13 residues. The V gene lost 0 bases and the J gene lost 9 bases, with 10 bases spanning the gap. Written as DNA, the CDR3 is TGTGCCAGCAGCTTGGCCGGCTCGGCTGAGCAGTTCTTC. This codes for CASSLAGSAEQFF.

The chain recombines TRBV7-9 with TRBJ2-4, with D uncertain. This CDR3 comprises 16 residues. Trimming stripped 2 bases from V and 1 base from J, with 12 bases between. Germline V gene lookup returns CDR1 SEHNR and CDR2 FQNEAQ (reference sequence). DNA for the CDR3: TGTGCCAGCAGCTTATACGATGGTTTGGCCAAAAACATTCAGTACTTC. Translating it yields CASSLYDGLAKNIQYF.

This chain joins TRBV25-1 and TRBJ2-2, with D perhaps assigned TRBD1 or TRBD2 (5 bases each). V lost 4 bases, J lost 7 bases, and 16 bases lay in between. Per germline, CDR1 MGHDK and CDR2 SYGVNS. The CDR3 loop spans 15 amino acids. CDR3 in amino acids: CASSAKRGAIGELFF. The CDR3 nucleotides read TGTGCCAGCAGTGCGAAGCGAGGGGCTATCGGGGAGCTGTTTTTT.

This chain joins TRBV2 and TRBJ1-4; D not resolved. Between the trimmed V and J ends, which lost 2 bases and 1 base, there was a span of 5 bases. The CDR3 totals 14 residues. Germline V lookup: CDR1 SNHLY, CDR2 FYNNEI. CDR3 bases: TGTGCCAGCAGTGAAATGGGAACTAATGAAAAACTGTTTTTT. As protein: CASSEMGTNEKLFF. The full variable domain, rest sourced from reference TRBV2 and TRBJ1-4, is EPEVTQTPSHQVTQMGQEVILRCVPISNHLYFYWYRQILGQKVEFLVSFYNNEISEKSEIFDDQFSVERPDGSNFTLKIRSTKLEDSAMYFCASSEMGTNEKLFFGSGTQLSVL.

This chain joins TRBV5-8 and TRBJ2-1, with 8 bases aligning to TRBD2. After removal of 6 bases from V and 0 bases from J, the junction contained 5 bases not matched to a gene. Germline V gives CDR1 SGHTS, CDR2 YDEGEE. The CDR3 totals 15 residues. The CDR3 reads CASIRGGSSYNEQFF. The CDR3 coding sequence is TGTGCCAGCATTCGGGGGGGGAGCTCCTACAATGAGCAGTTCTTC.

This clone is a singleton in its sample. This rearrangement joins TRBV9 to TRBJ1-2; 8 bases are a match to TRBD1. CDR3 length: 14 amino acids. The V gene end was trimmed by 3 bases and the J gene end by 4 bases; junction bases not matched to a gene: 5. Germline V gene data show CDR1 as SGDLS and CDR2 as YYNGEE. The CDR3 nucleotides read TGTGCCAGCAGCGCCACCGGGACAGGCTATGGCTACACCTTC. It translates to CASSATGTGYGYTF.

The chain uses TRBV2 and TRBJ2-7, with 7 nucleotides matching TRBD2. J gave up 6 bases and V 8 bases, and 1 base lay outside the gene matches. CDR3 length: 10 amino acids. Germline-derived CDR1 and CDR2 are SNHLY and FYNNEI. CDR3 region: CASGGGEQYF. Here the CDR3 DNA reads TGTGCCAGCGGCGGGGGCGAGCAGTACTTC.

The genes are TRBV4-1 and TRBJ2-7, with 15 nucleotides matching TRBD2. Germline V gene data show CDR1 as MGHRA and CDR2 as YSYEKL. The J segment lost 5 bases and the V segment lost 3 bases, leaving 5 bases of the junction unmatched. The CDR3 has 16 residues. Here the CDR3 reads CASSHPGLAGGDEQYF. The DNA of the CDR3 is TGCGCCAGCAGCCATCCGGGACTAGCGGGAGGCGACGAGCAGTACTTC.

This sequence joins TRBV6-1 and TRBJ1-5; D possibly corresponds to TRBD1 (5 bases). The V gene lost 10 bases and the J gene lost 1 base, with 17 bases spanning the gap. Looked up from germline, CDR1 is MNHNS and CDR2 is SASEGT. The CDR3 length is 15 residues. CDR3 in DNA: TGTGCCACGCATATTAACGGGGGAAGCAATCAGCCCCAGCATTTT. The encoded protein is CATHINGGSNQPQHF.

The chain couples TRBV10-2 to TRBJ2-4, with 15 bases lining up with TRBD2. The CDR3 sequence is 18 residues long. CDR1 and CDR2 (germline): WSHSY, SAAADI. Trimming at V came to 6 bases and at J to 1 base, leaving 7 bases not matched to a gene. CDR3 bases: TGCGCCAGCAGACCGGGACTAGCGGGAGGTTTGGCCAAAAACATTCAGTACTTC. This gives the protein CASRPGLAGGLAKNIQYF.

The chain employs TRBV27 and TRBJ2-5; TRBD1 aligns across 8 bases. Germline values: CDR1 MNHEY, CDR2 SMNVEV (reference sequence). V trimming: 5 bases; J trimming: 5 bases; junction bases outside the gene matches: 7. The CDR3 sequence is 14 residues long. DNA of the CDR3: TGTGCCAGCAGTCTAGCCAGGGGGCAGGAGACCCAGTACTTC. It specifies CASSLARGQETQYF.

The chain links TRBV28 to TRBJ2-7, with 10 bases matching TRBD2. With 3 bases clipped from V and 0 bases from J, the junction kept 8 bases outside the gene matches. The CDR3 consists of 17 residues. Germline values: CDR1 MDHEN, CDR2 SYDVKM. Here the CDR3 DNA reads TGTGCCAGCAGTTTGCCCATTGTAGCGGGAGGCTCCTACGAGCAGTACTTC. This sequence encodes CASSLPIVAGGSYEQYF. Full variable domain (remainder filled in from reference TRBV28 and TRBJ2-7): DVKVTQSSRYLVKRTGEKVFLECVQDMDHENMFWYRQDPGLGLRLIYFSYDVKMKEKGDIPEGYSVSREKKERFSLILESASTNQTSMYLCASSLPIVAGGSYEQYFGPGTRLTVT.